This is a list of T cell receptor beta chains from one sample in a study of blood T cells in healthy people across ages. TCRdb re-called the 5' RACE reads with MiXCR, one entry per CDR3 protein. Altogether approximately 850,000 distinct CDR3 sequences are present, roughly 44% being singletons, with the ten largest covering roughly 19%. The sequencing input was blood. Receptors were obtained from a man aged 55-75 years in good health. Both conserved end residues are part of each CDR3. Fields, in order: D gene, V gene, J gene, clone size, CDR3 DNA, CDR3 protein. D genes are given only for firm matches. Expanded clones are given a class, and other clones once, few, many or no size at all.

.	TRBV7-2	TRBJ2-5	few	TGTGCCAGCAGCTTACGGGCAGGCAGGGCCCAAGAGACCCAGTACTTC	CASSLRAGRAQETQYF
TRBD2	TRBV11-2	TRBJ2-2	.	TGTGCCAGCAGCTTAGTGTTAGCGGGGTACACCGGGGAGCTGTTTTTT	CASSLVLAGYTGELFF
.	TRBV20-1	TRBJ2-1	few	TGCAGTGCTAACGTGGGTGAGCAGTTCTTC	CSANVGEQFF
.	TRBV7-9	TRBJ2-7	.	TGTGCCAGCACGGGAGGGGCAGGGGGAGCTTACGAGCAGTACTTC	CASTGGAGGAYEQYF
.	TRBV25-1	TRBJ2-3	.	TGTGCCAGCAGTGTTGGAGGGAAGGGCACAGATACGCAGTATTTT	CASSVGGKGTDTQYF
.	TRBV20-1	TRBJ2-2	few	TGCAGTGCGAGCCCAACAGGGTCTAAGGCCGGGGAGCTGTTTTTT	CSASPTGSKAGELFF
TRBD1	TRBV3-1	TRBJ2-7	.	TGTGCCAGCAGCCCCCGACAGGGAGTCTTCTACGAGCAGTACTTC	CASSPRQGVFYEQYF
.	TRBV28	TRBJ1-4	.	TGTGCCAGCAGCCCATATGGCCAGGGTGTCCAGGAAAAACTGTTTTTT	CASSPYGQGVQEKLFF
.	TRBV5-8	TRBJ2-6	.	TGTGCCAGCAGCTCACTAGACATATCTGGGGCCAACGTCCTGACTTTC	CASSSLDISGANVLTF
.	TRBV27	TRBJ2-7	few	TGTGCCAGCAGTTTGTCAGGGACGTTCGAGCAGTACTTC	CASSLSGTFEQYF
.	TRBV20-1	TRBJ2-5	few	TGCAGTGCTAGAGATCATGGGGAGACCCAGTACTTC	CSARDHGETQYF
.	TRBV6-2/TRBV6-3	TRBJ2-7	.	TGTGCCAGCAGTTATTTAAAGACAGCGTCCTACGAGCAGTACTTC	CASSYLKTASYEQYF
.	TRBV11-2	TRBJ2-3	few	TGTGCCAGCAGCTCAAACCCGGGGGGCGCAGATACGCAGTATTTT	CASSSNPGGADTQYF
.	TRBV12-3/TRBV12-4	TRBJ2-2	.	TGTGCCAGCAGTTTTGGCGCAATAGCTGGAGGTCCGGGCGGGGAGCTGTTTTTT	CASSFGAIAGGPGGELFF
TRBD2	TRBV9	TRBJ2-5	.	TGTGCCAGCAGCGTAGCAGCGGGGGTTGAGACCCAGTACTTC	CASSVAAGVETQYF
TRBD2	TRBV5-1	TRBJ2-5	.	TGCGCCAGCAACTTACTACTAGCGCCGGCAGGGGAGACCCAGTACTTC	CASNLLLAPAGETQYF
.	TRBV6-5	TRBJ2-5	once	TGTGCCAGCAGTTCAGGGGGGATCGAGGAGACCCAGTACTTC	CASSSGGIEETQYF
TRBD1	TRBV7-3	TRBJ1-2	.	TGTGCCAGCAGCCCCCAGGGGGCAGGGCTTTCTGGCTACACCTTC	CASSPQGAGLSGYTF
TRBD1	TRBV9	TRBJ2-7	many	TGTGCCAGCAGCCCACGGACAGGCAACTACGAGCAGTACTTC	CASSPRTGNYEQYF
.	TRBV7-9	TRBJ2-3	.	TGTGCCAGCAGCTCTCCGAGCGGTCGCACAGATACGCAGTATTTT	CASSSPSGRTDTQYF
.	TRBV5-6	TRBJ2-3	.	TGTGCCAGCAGCCGGGGGACCACCAGTGATACGCAGTATTTT	CASSRGTTSDTQYF
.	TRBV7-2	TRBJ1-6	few	TGTGCCAGCAGCCCCAAATCAGATTCACCCCTCCACTTT	CASSPKSDSPLHF
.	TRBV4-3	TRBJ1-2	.	TGCGCCAGCAGCCAAGATAAGGGATCGGACGGAAACTATGGCTACACCTTC	CASSQDKGSDGNYGYTF
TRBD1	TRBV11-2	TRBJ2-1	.	TGTGCCAGCAGACCTATCGGGACAGGGATTAACAATGAGCAGTTCTTC	CASRPIGTGINNEQFF
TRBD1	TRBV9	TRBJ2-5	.	TGTGCCAGCAGCGTAGACAGGGGGCATGGGAATGAGCAGTACTTC	CASSVDRGHGNEQYF
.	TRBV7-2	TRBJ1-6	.	TGTGCCAGCAGCAAAGGACGACCGGGAACCTATAATTCACCCCTCCACTTT	CASSKGRPGTYNSPLHF
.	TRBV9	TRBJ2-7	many	TGTGCCAGCAGCGGGAATAGCTACGAGCAGTACTTC	CASSGNSYEQYF
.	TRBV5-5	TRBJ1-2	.	TGTGCCAGCAGCCAGCCCCAGGGGCAGGGCTATGGCTACACCTTC	CASSQPQGQGYGYTF
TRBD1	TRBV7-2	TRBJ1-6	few	TGTGCCAGCAGCCCCCGGGGACAGGGTAATTCACCCCTCCACTTT	CASSPRGQGNSPLHF
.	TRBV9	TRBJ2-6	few	TGTGCCAGCAGCGTAGATCCCGGACACAGCTCTGGGGCCAACGTCCTGACTTTC	CASSVDPGHSSGANVLTF
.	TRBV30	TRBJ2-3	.	TGTGCCTGGAGTGTATATTCGGCAGATACGCAGTATTTT	CAWSVYSADTQYF
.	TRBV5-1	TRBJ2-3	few	TGCGCCAGCAGCTCACAGGGCTGGAGCACAGATACGCAGTATTTT	CASSSQGWSTDTQYF
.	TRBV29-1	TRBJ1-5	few	TGCAGCGTAGTCCCCGGCGGAAATCAGCCCCAGCATTTT	CSVVPGGNQPQHF
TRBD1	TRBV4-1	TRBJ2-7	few	TGCGCCAGCAGCCAAGACCCGGGACAGGACTACGAGCAGTACTTC	CASSQDPGQDYEQYF